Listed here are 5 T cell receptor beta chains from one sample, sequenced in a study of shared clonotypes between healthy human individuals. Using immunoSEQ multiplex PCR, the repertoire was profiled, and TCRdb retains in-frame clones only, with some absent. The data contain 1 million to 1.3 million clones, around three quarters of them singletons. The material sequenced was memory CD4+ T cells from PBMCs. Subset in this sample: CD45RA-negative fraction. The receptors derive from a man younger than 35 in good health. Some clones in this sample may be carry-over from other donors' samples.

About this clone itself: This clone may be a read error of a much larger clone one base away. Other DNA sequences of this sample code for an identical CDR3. The CDR3 DNA sequence: TGTGCCAGCAGCCCATCCGTGGGGAGCAATCAGCCTCAGCATTTT. This sequence encodes CASSPSVGSNQPQHF. J is TRBJ1-5 and V is TRBV25-1; D gene uncertain. This CDR3 is built from 15 residues. Looked up from germline, CDR1 is MGHDK and CDR2 is SYGVNS.

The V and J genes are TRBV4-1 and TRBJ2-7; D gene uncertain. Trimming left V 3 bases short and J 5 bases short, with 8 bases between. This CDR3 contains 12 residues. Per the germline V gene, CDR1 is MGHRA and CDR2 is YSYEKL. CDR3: CASSQPMDEQYF. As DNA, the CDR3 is TGCGCCAGCAGCCAGCCTATGGACGAGCAGTACTTC.

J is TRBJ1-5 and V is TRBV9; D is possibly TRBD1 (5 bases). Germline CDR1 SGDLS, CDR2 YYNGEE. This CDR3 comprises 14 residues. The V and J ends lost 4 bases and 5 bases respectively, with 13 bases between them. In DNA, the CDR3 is TGTGCCAGCAGCTCACGACCGGGGGATCAGCCCCAGCATTTT. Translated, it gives CASSSRPGDQPQHF.

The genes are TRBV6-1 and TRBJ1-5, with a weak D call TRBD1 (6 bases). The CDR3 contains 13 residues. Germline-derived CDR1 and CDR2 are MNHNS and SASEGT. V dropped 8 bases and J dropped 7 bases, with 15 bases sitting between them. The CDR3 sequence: CASEEGGGQPQHF. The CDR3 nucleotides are TGTGCCAGCGAGGAAGGGGGAGGGCAGCCCCAGCATTTT.

The CDR3 DNA reads TGTGCCAGCAGCCCCTCCTGGTCGGCCAAAAACATTCAGTACTTC. Translated, it gives CASSPSWSAKNIQYF. This chain uses TRBV6-5 with TRBJ2-4; D remains ambiguous. Germline V gives CDR1 MNHEY, CDR2 SVGAGI. CDR3 size: 15 residues. V was pared by 6 bases and J by 1 base, with 13 bases between.